The rows below give T cell receptor beta chains drawn from one sample of a study of pediatric ulcerative colitis. The table came from immunoSEQ multiplex PCR; TCRdb's copy has only in-frame clones and leaves some out. In the table there are approximately 32,000 clones, roughly 78% of which are singletons. Material: blood. The source is a boy aged 10-17 years with severe ulcerative colitis. Each CDR3 is given with its conserved first and last residue. D genes are given only for firm matches. Size is omitted from some rows. Given values are once, few, many or a class for expanded clones.

V: TRBV27
size: few
J: TRBJ1-6
D: TRBD1
DNA: TGTGCCAGCAGTTCAGGACAGGGGGCGTATAATTCACCCCTCCACTTT
CDR3: CASSSGQGAYNSPLHF

V: TRBV6-4
size: NA
J: TRBJ2-3
D: TRBD2
DNA: TGTGCCAGCAGTTTTCGGGCCGGGGGGGCCGGAGATACGCAGTATTTT
CDR3: CASSFRAGGAGDTQYF

V: TRBV4-1
size: once
J: TRBJ2-3
D: TRBD2
DNA: TGCGCCAGCAGCCAAGATCCTAGCGGGGGGGTGCTGGATACGCAGTATTTT
CDR3: CASSQDPSGGVLDTQYF

V: TRBV9
size: NA
J: TRBJ1-2
D: TRBD1
DNA: TGTGCCAGCAGCGGGACAGGTTTTTACACCTTC
CDR3: CASSGTGFYTF

V: TRBV2
size: few
J: TRBJ1-2
D: NA
DNA: TGTGCCCTACATACGGAAGCTGGCTACACCTTC
CDR3: CALHTEAGYTF

V: TRBV6-6
size: once
J: TRBJ1-2
D: NA
DNA: TGTGCCAGCAGTTACCTACTTCCGCGGGGGGTTGGAGGCTACACCTTC
CDR3: CASSYLLPRGVGGYTF

V: TRBV14
size: few
J: TRBJ1-1
D: NA
DNA: TGTGCCAGCAGCCAAGGAGCGAACACTGAAGCTTTCTTT
CDR3: CASSQGANTEAFF

V: TRBV9
size: NA
J: TRBJ2-3
D: TRBD2
DNA: TGTGCCAGCAGCGTAACTAGCGGGGCCGGAGATACGCAGTATTTT
CDR3: CASSVTSGAGDTQYF

V: TRBV7-8
size: NA
J: TRBJ2-3
D: NA
DNA: TGTGCCAGCAGCTTAGCGGGCAGGGTAGATACGCAGTATTTT
CDR3: CASSLAGRVDTQYF

V: TRBV18
size: NA
J: TRBJ2-7
D: TRBD1
DNA: TGTGCCAGCTCACCCCGGACAGGGACCTACGAGCAGTACTTC
CDR3: CASSPRTGTYEQYF

V: TRBV2
size: NA
J: TRBJ1-5
D: NA
DNA: TGTGCCAGCAGGACGGAAAATCAGCCCCAGCATTTT
CDR3: CASRTENQPQHF

V: TRBV19
size: NA
J: TRBJ2-3
D: NA
DNA: TGTGCCAGTAGTATCGGCGGGTCTAGCACAGATACGCAGTATTTT
CDR3: CASSIGGSSTDTQYF

V: TRBV11-2
size: NA
J: TRBJ2-3
D: NA
DNA: TGTGCCAGCAGCTTAGTACCCGATACGCAGTATTTT
CDR3: CASSLVPDTQYF

V: TRBV5-1
size: NA
J: TRBJ1-1
D: NA
DNA: TGCGCCAGCAGCTTGGTAGGCGGGGACACTGAAGCTTTCTTT
CDR3: CASSLVGGDTEAFF

V: TRBV6-6
size: NA
J: TRBJ2-7
D: TRBD1
DNA: TGTGCCAGCAGTCTCCGGGACAGGGTAATCTACGAGCAGTACTTC
CDR3: CASSLRDRVIYEQYF

V: TRBV5-1
size: NA
J: TRBJ2-2
D: NA
DNA: TGCGCCAGCAGCTTGGCATCAGGGAGCACCGGGGAGCTGTTTTTT
CDR3: CASSLASGSTGELFF

V: TRBV11-1
size: NA
J: TRBJ1-2
D: NA
DNA: TGTGCCAGCAGCTTAGGCCCTCAGGGTTACGGCTACACCTTC
CDR3: CASSLGPQGYGYTF

V: TRBV4-1
size: NA
J: TRBJ2-2
D: NA
DNA: TGCGCCAGCAGCCAAGTAGGTCGCAACACCGGGGAGCTGTTTTTT
CDR3: CASSQVGRNTGELFF

V: TRBV5-1
size: NA
J: TRBJ2-3
D: TRBD2
DNA: TGCGCCAGCAGCTTACTAGCGGGGGGCACAGATACGCAGTATTTT
CDR3: CASSLLAGGTDTQYF

V: TRBV29-1
size: NA
J: TRBJ1-1
D: TRBD1
DNA: TGCAGCGGACGACAGGGGATGAACACTGAAGCTTTCTTT
CDR3: CSGRQGMNTEAFF

V: TRBV10-3
size: NA
J: TRBJ2-1
D: TRBD2
DNA: TGTGCCATCAAAGGGCTAGCGGGGGGGCCAAACAGCAATGAGCAGTTCTTC
CDR3: CAIKGLAGGPNSNEQFF

V: TRBV7-9
size: NA
J: TRBJ2-7
D: NA
DNA: TGTGCCAGCAGCCCAGGACTGAACTACGAGCAGTACTTC
CDR3: CASSPGLNYEQYF

V: TRBV7-9
size: NA
J: TRBJ1-2
D: NA
DNA: TGTGCCAGCGTCTTAAGCCACCGGAAGGGTGGCTACACCTTC
CDR3: CASVLSHRKGGYTF

V: TRBV7-8
size: NA
J: TRBJ2-7
D: TRBD1
DNA: TGTGCCAGCAGCGACGGGACAGGAGTTTACCACGAGCAGTACTTC
CDR3: CASSDGTGVYHEQYF

V: TRBV5-5
size: NA
J: TRBJ2-3
D: TRBD2
DNA: TGTGCCAGCAGCCCCGGGGGGCGGGGGGGCACAGATACGCAGTATTTT
CDR3: CASSPGGRGGTDTQYF

V: TRBV6-5
size: NA
J: TRBJ1-2
D: NA
DNA: TGTGCCACTGCCGTCTCGGGTCGAGGCTACACCTTC
CDR3: CATAVSGRGYTF

V: TRBV5-1
size: NA
J: TRBJ2-1
D: NA
DNA: TGCGCCAGCAGCTTTCACATCGACGGGGAGCAGTTCTTC
CDR3: CASSFHIDGEQFF

V: TRBV30
size: NA
J: TRBJ1-1
D: TRBD1
DNA: TGTGCCTGGAGCCGAGACAGGGGGACCTTTGAAGCTTTCTTT
CDR3: CAWSRDRGTFEAFF

V: TRBV25-1
size: NA
J: TRBJ2-1
D: TRBD2
DNA: TGTGCCAGCAGTGAATCGATCGGGGGGGCCTCCTACAATGAGCAGTTCTTC
CDR3: CASSESIGGASYNEQFF

V: TRBV2
size: NA
J: TRBJ2-2
D: NA
DNA: TGTGCCAGCCGATTCGAGAGCGTCTCCGCCGGGGAGCTGTTTTTT
CDR3: CASRFESVSAGELFF

V: TRBV19
size: NA
J: TRBJ2-7
D: TRBD1
DNA: TGTGCCAGTAGTTTCGGGACAGGGATTACCTACGAGCAGTACTTC
CDR3: CASSFGTGITYEQYF

V: TRBV25-1
size: once
J: TRBJ2-5
D: TRBD1
DNA: TGTGCCAGCAGTAACGGGACAGCCCGGGAGACCCAGTACTTC
CDR3: CASSNGTARETQYF

V: TRBV25-1
size: NA
J: TRBJ2-3
D: NA
DNA: TGTGCCAGCAGTGACCCGATCACGGGAGACTCCAGAGATACGCAGTATTTT
CDR3: CASSDPITGDSRDTQYF

V: TRBV28
size: NA
J: TRBJ2-7
D: TRBD2
DNA: TGTGCCAGCAGTGGACCTAGCGGGGGTGCCGACGAGCAGTACTTC
CDR3: CASSGPSGGADEQYF

V: TRBV5-5
size: NA
J: TRBJ1-2
D: NA
DNA: TGTGCCAGCAGCTTGGCGGGTGATGAAGGTCGGTTGAGGGGCTACACCTTC
CDR3: CASSLAGDEGRLRGYTF

V: TRBV5-6
size: NA
J: TRBJ1-2
D: NA
DNA: TGTGCCAGCAGCCGCGGCTCGTCCCCTTATGGCTACACCTTC
CDR3: CASSRGSSPYGYTF